The rows below give T cell receptor beta chains drawn from one sample of a study of T-cell reconstitution after alpha-beta-depleted transplantation in children. MiXCR, applied by TCRdb to the PCR reads, yields one record per CDR3 protein. The sample gives around 580,000 distinct CDR3 sequences, 23% of which show up once; approximately 14% is in the top ten. The specimen comprised PBMCs, mostly from graft donor cells, sampled 360 days after TCRalphabeta/CD19-depleted stem cell transplant. These TCRs come from a boy under two years old who had a stem cell transplant for acute myeloid leukemia, so the T cells may come from the graft donor. CDR3s include the opening cysteine and the closing phenylalanine or tryptophan. The order of the fields is clone size, J gene, V gene, D gene, CDR3 DNA, CDR3 protein. The D gene is left open where the match is weak. Expanded clones are given a class, and other clones once, few, many or no size at all.

>NA|TRBJ2-1|TRBV6-2/TRBV6-3|NA
TGTGCCAGCAGTTACTCGAGTCGGGGCTCCTACAATGAGCAGTTCTTC
CASSYSSRGSYNEQFF
>NA|TRBJ2-2|TRBV29-1|NA
TGCAGCGTTGGGCTGGGCCCGGGCACCGGGGAGCTGTTTTTT
CSVGLGPGTGELFF
>NA|TRBJ1-1|TRBV11-2|TRBD1
TGTGCCAGCAGCCCCCGAGACAGGGGGTGGGACACTGAAGCTTTCTTT
CASSPRDRGWDTEAFF
>many|TRBJ2-2|TRBV12-3/TRBV12-4|NA
TGCGCCAGCAGCCCGGGGGGGGAGCTGTTTTTT
CASSPGGELFF
>NA|TRBJ2-4|TRBV12-3/TRBV12-4|NA
TGTGCCAGCAGTTTCGTCGGGCTAAACATTCAGTACTTC
CASSFVGLNIQYF
>NA|TRBJ2-1|TRBV20-1|NA
TGCAGTGCTAGAGGCCCTAGCCGGGGGAGGCACAATGAGCAGTTCTTC
CSARGPSRGRHNEQFF
>NA|TRBJ1-4|TRBV4-1|NA
TGCGCCAGCAGCACCGGAAAATGGGAAAAACTGTTTTTT
CASSTGKWEKLFF
>NA|TRBJ2-1|TRBV9|NA
TGTGCCAGCAGCTACTGGGGGGGGCGCGGGCCCATCAATGAGCAGTTCTTC
CASSYWGGRGPINEQFF
>many|TRBJ1-2|TRBV5-5|NA
TGTGCCAGCAGCTTGGCCAAGCACAGAAACTATGGCTACACCTTC
CASSLAKHRNYGYTF
>many|TRBJ1-2|TRBV29-1|NA
TGCAGCGTAACTACTGACAGTAACTATGGCTACACCTTC
CSVTTDSNYGYTF
>many|TRBJ2-7|TRBV7-2|NA
TGTGCCAGCAGCGCTGCAGGTTACGAGCAGTACTTC
CASSAAGYEQYF
>NA|TRBJ1-1|TRBV28|NA
TGTGCCAGCAGTCGCAGTGGGGTGGGAAACACTGAAGCTTTCTTT
CASSRSGVGNTEAFF
>NA|TRBJ1-2|TRBV20-1|NA
TGCAGTGCTAGAGGGGCCTATGGCTACACCTTC
CSARGAYGYTF
>NA|TRBJ2-1|TRBV4-1|TRBD2
TGCGCCAGCAGCCAAGAGAGGGCGGGGGGGTCCTACTACAATGAGCAGTTCTTC
CASSQERAGGSYYNEQFF
>many|TRBJ2-1|TRBV4-2|NA
TGTGCCAGCAGCCCTGAGGCAGGGGTAAATGAGCAGTTCTTC
CASSPEAGVNEQFF
>NA|TRBJ2-7|TRBV5-1|NA
TGCGCCAGCAGCAAGGAGGCGACTACCTCCGAGCAGTACTTC
CASSKEATTSEQYF
>NA|TRBJ2-1|TRBV10-3|NA
TGTGCCATCAGTGATGTGGAGGGACATGAGCAGTTCTTC
CAISDVEGHEQFF
>few|TRBJ2-5|TRBV20-1|TRBD2
TGCAGTGCTAGTAGCGGGGGGGTCGGGGAGACCCAGTACTTC
CSASSGGVGETQYF
>many|TRBJ2-3|TRBV6-2/TRBV6-3|NA
TGTGCCAGCAATATAGCGGGCACAGATACGCAGTATTTT
CASNIAGTDTQYF
>few|TRBJ2-2|TRBV20-1|TRBD1
TGCAGTGCTAGAGAGCAGGGGGACGGGGAGCTGTTTTTT
CSAREQGDGELFF
>few|TRBJ2-2|TRBV12-3/TRBV12-4|TRBD1
TGTGCCAGCAGTTTTGGACAGGGGGCGCGGACCACCGGGGAGCTGTTTTTT
CASSFGQGARTTGELFF
>many|TRBJ2-5|TRBV9|TRBD1
TGTGCCAGCAGCGCATACAGGGGTGGGGAGACCCAGTACTTC
CASSAYRGGETQYF
>NA|TRBJ2-2|TRBV12-3/TRBV12-4|TRBD1
TGTGCCAGCAGTTTAACAGGGGCGCAGTTCACCGGGGAGCTGTTTTTT
CASSLTGAQFTGELFF
>NA|TRBJ2-6|TRBV24-1|NA
TGTGCCACCAGTGCATGGGGCACTGGGGCCAACGTCCTGACTTTC
CATSAWGTGANVLTF
>many|TRBJ2-7|TRBV29-1|NA
TGCAGCGCCGGCCCTGACGGGTACGAGCAGTACTTC
CSAGPDGYEQYF
>many|TRBJ2-1|TRBV20-1|TRBD1
TGCAGTGCCCTAGAGATTGACAGGGCGGGCTACAATGAGCAGTTCTTC
CSALEIDRAGYNEQFF
>many|TRBJ2-1|TRBV28|NA
NA
CASSFWRRSGGANEQFF
>many|TRBJ2-5|TRBV20-1|NA
TGCAGTGCTAGCCCCCAGGAGAGGTACCAAGAGACCCAGTACTTC
CSASPQERYQETQYF
>NA|TRBJ2-7|TRBV6-2/TRBV6-3|NA
TGTGCCAGCAGCGACAGCCCCTCTGTCTACGAGCAGTACTTC
CASSDSPSVYEQYF
>NA|TRBJ2-5|TRBV20-1|NA
TGCAGTGCCGGGCAGGAGCTAAACGGTGGGACCCAGTACTTC
CSAGQELNGGTQYF
>NA|TRBJ2-5|TRBV5-1|NA
TGCGCCAGCAGCTTTCAGCGGGACAGCCAAGAGACCCAGTACTTC
CASSFQRDSQETQYF
>NA|TRBJ1-1|TRBV5-6|NA
TGTGCCAGCAGCTTGTCCCTTGAAGCTTTCTTT
CASSLSLEAFF
>NA|TRBJ2-2|TRBV4-1|NA
TGCGCCAGCAGCCAGACCGGCGGGGAGCTGTTTTTT
CASSQTGGELFF
>many|TRBJ1-2|TRBV28|NA
TGTGCCAGCAGTTTAGTACAGGTTGGCGGCTACACCTTC
CASSLVQVGGYTF
>NA|TRBJ2-5|TRBV20-1|NA
TGCAGTGCAGACGACAGGAGACTACAAGAGACCCAGTACTTC
CSADDRRLQETQYF
>many|TRBJ1-5|TRBV27|TRBD1
TGTGCCAGCAGTGCGCGACAGGGGGCTGGGAATCAGCCCCAGCATTTT
CASSARQGAGNQPQHF
>NA|TRBJ2-5|TRBV11-2|NA
TGTGCCAGCAGCTTAGCGGGCCAAAGTCAAGAGACCCAGTACTTC
CASSLAGQSQETQYF
>NA|TRBJ2-1|TRBV20-1|TRBD2
TGCAGTGCTTATGCGGGGGTCCCCAGGGAGCAGTTCTTC
CSAYAGVPREQFF
>few|TRBJ1-5|TRBV30|NA
TGTGCCTGGAGCGCAGGGAGCAATCAGCCCCAGCATTTT
CAWSAGSNQPQHF
>many|TRBJ2-3|TRBV20-1|TRBD2
TGCAGTGCTAGAGAAGGACTAGCGGGACGCACAGATACGCAGTATTTT
CSAREGLAGRTDTQYF
>NA|TRBJ2-1|TRBV3-1|TRBD2
TGTGCCAGCAGCCAAGATCTAGCGGGGGGGCCCTACAATGAGCAGTTCTTC
CASSQDLAGGPYNEQFF
>NA|TRBJ1-1|TRBV30|NA
TGTGCCTGGAGACGCTGGGTTAAGACTGAAGCTTACTTT
CAWRRWVKTEAYF
>many|TRBJ1-1|TRBV7-9|TRBD1
TGTGCCAGCAGCCCCAGGGGGGGACAGGGGGTCCCTGAAGCTTTCTTT
CASSPRGGQGVPEAFF
>few|TRBJ2-7|TRBV9|TRBD1
TGTGCCAGCAGCGTAGGGTGGACAGGGAGGCGTTACGAGCAGTACTTC
CASSVGWTGRRYEQYF
>few|TRBJ2-5|TRBV7-2|NA
TGTGCCAGCAGCTTGCTACCTCAAGAGACCCAGTACTTC
CASSLLPQETQYF
>NA|TRBJ2-2|TRBV7-9|TRBD2
TGTGCCAGCAGCCCCGACCAGCTAGCGGGGGCGACCGGGGAGCTGTTTTTT
CASSPDQLAGATGELFF